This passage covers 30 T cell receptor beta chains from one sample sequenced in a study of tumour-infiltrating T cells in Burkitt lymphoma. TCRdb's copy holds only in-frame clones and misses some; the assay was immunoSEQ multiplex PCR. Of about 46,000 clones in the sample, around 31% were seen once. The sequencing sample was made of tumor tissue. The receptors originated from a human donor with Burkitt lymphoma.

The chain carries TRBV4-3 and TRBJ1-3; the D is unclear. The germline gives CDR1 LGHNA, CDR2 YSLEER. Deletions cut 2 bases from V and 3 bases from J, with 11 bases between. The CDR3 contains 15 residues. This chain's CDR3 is CASSQLGGFGNTIYF. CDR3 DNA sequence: TGCGCCAGCAGCCAATTGGGAGGATTTGGAAACACCATATATTTT.

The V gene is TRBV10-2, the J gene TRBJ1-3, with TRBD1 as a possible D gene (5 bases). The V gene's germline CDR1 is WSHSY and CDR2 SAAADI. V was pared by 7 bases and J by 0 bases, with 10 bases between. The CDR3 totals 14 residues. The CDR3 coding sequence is TGCGCCAGCAAGGAGGGGAACTCTGGAAACACCATATATTTT. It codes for CASKEGNSGNTIYF.

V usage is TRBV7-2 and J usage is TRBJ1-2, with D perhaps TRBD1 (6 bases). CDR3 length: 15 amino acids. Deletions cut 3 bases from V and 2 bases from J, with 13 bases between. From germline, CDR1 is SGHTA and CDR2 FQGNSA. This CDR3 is CASSFRQGRNYGYTF. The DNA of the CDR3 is TGTGCCAGCAGCTTCCGGCAGGGGAGGAACTATGGCTACACCTTC.

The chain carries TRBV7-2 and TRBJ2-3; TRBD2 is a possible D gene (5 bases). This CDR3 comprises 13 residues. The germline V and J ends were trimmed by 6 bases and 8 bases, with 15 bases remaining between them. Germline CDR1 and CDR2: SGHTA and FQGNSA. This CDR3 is CASRTDAAGTQYF. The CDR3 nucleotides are TGTGCCAGCAGGACGGACGCCGCGGGTACGCAGTATTTT.

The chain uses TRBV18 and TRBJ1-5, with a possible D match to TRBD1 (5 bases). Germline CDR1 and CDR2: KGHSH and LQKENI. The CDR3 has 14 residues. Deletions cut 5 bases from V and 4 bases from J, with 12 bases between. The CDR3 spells CASSTSSGNQPQHF. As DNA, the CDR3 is TGTGCCAGCTCAACCTCATCAGGGAATCAGCCCCAGCATTTT.

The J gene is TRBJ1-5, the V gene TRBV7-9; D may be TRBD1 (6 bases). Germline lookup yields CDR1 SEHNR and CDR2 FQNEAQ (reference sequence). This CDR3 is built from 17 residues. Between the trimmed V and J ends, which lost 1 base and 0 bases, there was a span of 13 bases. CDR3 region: CASSLVGAGVSNQPQHF. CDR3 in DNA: TGTGCCAGCAGCTTAGTGGGGGCGGGGGTTAGCAATCAGCCCCAGCATTTT.

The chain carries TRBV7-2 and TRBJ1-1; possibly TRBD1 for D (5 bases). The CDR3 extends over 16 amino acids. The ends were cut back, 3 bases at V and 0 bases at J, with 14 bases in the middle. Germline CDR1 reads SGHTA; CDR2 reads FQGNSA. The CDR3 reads CASSLGRPGLNTEAFF. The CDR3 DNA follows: TGTGCCAGCAGCTTGGGACGGCCGGGGCTGAACACTGAAGCTTTCTTT. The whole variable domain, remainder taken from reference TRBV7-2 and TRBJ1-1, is GAGVSQSPSNKVTEKGKDVELRCDPISGHTALYWYRQSLGQGLEFLIYFQGNSAPDKSGLPSDRFSAERTGGSVSTLTIQRTQQEDSAVYLCASSLGRPGLNTEAFFGQGTRLTVV.

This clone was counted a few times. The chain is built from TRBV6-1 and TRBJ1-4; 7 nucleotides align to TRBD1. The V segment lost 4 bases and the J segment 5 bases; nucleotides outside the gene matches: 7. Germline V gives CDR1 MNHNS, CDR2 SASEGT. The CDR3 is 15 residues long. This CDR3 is CASSATQGWNEKLFF. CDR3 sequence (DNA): TGTGCCAGCAGTGCCACACAGGGGTGGAATGAAAAACTGTTTTTT.

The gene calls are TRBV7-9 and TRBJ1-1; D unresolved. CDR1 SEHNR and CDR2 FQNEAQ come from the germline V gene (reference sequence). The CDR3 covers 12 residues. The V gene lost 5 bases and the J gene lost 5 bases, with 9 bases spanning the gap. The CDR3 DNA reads TGTGCCAGCAGCCCGATGTGGACTGAAGCTTTCTTT. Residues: CASSPMWTEAFF.

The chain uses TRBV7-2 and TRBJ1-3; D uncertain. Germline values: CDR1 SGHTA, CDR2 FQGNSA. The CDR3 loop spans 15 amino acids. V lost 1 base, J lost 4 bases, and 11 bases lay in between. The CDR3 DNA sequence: TGTGCCAGCAGCTTAGTGGCCGCTGAGGGAAACACCATATATTTT. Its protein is CASSLVAAEGNTIYF.

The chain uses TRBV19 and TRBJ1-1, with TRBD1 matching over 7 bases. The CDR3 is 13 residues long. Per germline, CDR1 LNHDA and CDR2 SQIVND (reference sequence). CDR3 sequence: CVSKTGRLAEAFF. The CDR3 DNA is TGTGTCTCCAAGACAGGGCGGTTAGCTGAAGCTTTCTTT.

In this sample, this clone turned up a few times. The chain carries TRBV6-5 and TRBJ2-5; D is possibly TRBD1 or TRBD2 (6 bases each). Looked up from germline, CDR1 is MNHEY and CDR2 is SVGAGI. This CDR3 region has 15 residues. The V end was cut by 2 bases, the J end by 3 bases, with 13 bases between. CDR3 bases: TGTGCCAGCAGTTACGTCGGGGGCCGTAAAGAGACCCAGTACTTC. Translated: CASSYVGGRKETQYF.

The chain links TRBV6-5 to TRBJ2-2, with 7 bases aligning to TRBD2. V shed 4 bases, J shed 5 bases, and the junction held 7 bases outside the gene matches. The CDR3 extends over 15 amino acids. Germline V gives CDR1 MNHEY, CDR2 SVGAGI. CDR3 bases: TGTGCCAGCAGTTGGTGGGAGGGGCCAACCGGGGAGCTGTTTTTT. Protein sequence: CASSWWEGPTGELFF.

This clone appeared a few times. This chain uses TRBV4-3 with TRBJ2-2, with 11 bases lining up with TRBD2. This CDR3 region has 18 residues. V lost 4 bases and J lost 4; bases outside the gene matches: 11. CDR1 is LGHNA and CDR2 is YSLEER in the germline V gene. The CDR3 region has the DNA TGCGCCAGCAGCCTCCCTCCGTTTAGCGGGGGGGCCACCGGGGAGCTGTTTTTT. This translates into CASSLPPFSGGATGELFF.

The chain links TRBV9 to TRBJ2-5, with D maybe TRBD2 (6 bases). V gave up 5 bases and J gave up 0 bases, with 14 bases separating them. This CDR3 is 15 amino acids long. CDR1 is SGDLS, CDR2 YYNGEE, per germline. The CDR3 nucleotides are TGTGCCAGCAGAGCTTCACTAGCCTACCAAGAGACCCAGTACTTC. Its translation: CASRASLAYQETQYF.

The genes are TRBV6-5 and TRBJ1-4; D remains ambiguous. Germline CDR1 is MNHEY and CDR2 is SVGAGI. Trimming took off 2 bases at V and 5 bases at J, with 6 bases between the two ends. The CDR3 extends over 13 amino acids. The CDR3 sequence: CASSYRRNEKLFF. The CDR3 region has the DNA TGTGCCAGCAGTTACCGGCGGAATGAAAAACTGTTTTTT.

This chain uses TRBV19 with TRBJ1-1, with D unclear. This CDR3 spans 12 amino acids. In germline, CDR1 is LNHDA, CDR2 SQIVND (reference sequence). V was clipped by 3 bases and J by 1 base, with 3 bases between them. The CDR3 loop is CASSIRNTEAFF. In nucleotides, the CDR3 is TGTGCCAGTAGTATCCGGAACACTGAAGCTTTCTTT.

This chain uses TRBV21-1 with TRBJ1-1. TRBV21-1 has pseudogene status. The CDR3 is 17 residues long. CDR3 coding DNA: TGTGCCAGCAGCAACCTCCCCCGGACTGCCCAAAACTCTGAAGCTTTCTTT. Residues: CASSNLPRTAQNSEAFF.

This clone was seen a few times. As DNA, the CDR3 is TGTGCCAGCAGCTTGGGGGCAGGGGGCCGGACTGAAGCTTTCTTT. Protein product: CASSLGAGGRTEAFF. The V and J genes are TRBV5-4 and TRBJ1-1; 8 bases are a match to TRBD1. Germline lookup yields CDR1 SGHNT and CDR2 YYREEE (reference sequence). With V trimmed by 0 bases and J by 5 bases, 6 bases remained unmatched. This CDR3 has 15 amino acids.

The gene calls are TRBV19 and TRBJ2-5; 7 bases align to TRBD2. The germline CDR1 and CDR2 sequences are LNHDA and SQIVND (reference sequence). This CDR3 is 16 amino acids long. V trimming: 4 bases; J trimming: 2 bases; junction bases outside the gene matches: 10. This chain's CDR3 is CASSRRPSGVQETQYF. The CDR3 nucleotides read TGTGCCAGTAGTAGACGGCCTAGCGGAGTGCAAGAGACCCAGTACTTC.

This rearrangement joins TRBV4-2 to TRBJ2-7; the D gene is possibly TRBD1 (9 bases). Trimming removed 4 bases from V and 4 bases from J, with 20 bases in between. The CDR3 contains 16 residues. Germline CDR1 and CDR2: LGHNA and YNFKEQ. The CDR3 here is CASSPREGQGAYEQYF. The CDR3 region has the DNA TGTGCCAGCAGCCCCCGGGAGGGACAGGGAGCATACGAGCAGTACTTC.

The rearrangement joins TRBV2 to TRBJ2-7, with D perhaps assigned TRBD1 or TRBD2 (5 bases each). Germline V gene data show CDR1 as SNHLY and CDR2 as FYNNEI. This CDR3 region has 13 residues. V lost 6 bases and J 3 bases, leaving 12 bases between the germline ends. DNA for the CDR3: TGTGCCAGCAGCCGGGACGTCGTCTACGAGCAGTACTTC. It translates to CASSRDVVYEQYF.

CDR3 in DNA: TGTGCCAGCAGCTCGTACACAGATACGCAGTATTTT. Amino acid sequence: CASSSYTDTQYF. The chain couples TRBV7-2 to TRBJ2-3; D not certain. V was pared by 4 bases and J by 2 bases, with 4 bases between. The CDR3 has 12 amino acids. Germline values: CDR1 SGHTA, CDR2 FQGNSA.

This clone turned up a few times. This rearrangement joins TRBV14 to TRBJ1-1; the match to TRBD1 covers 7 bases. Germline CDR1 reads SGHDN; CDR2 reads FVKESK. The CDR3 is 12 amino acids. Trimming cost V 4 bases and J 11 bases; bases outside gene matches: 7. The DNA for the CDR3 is TGTGCCAGCAGCCCCCAGGGGGTTTCTGCTTTCTTT. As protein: CASSPQGVSAFF.

CDR3 in amino acids: CASSVGGTPSNIQYF. The CDR3, as DNA: TGTGCCAGCAGCGTAGGAGGGACTCCGAGCAACATTCAGTACTTC. V gene TRBV9 combines with J gene TRBJ2-4, with a possible D match to TRBD2 (6 bases). V gave up 0 bases and J gave up 7 bases, with 14 bases separating them. Germline loops: CDR1 SGDLS, CDR2 YYNGEE. The length of the CDR3 is 15 residues.

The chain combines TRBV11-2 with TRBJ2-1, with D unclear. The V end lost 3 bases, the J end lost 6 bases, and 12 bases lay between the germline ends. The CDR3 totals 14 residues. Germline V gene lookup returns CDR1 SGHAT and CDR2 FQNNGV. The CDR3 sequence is CASSLVPFLNEQFF. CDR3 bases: TGTGCCAGCAGCTTGGTGCCCTTTCTCAATGAGCAGTTCTTC.

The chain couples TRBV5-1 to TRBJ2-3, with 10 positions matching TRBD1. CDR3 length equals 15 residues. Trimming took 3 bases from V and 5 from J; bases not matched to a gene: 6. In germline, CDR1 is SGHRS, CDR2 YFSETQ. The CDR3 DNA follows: TGCGCCAGCAGCTGGGGGACAGGGGAGGTAGATACGCAGTATTTT. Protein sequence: CASSWGTGEVDTQYF.

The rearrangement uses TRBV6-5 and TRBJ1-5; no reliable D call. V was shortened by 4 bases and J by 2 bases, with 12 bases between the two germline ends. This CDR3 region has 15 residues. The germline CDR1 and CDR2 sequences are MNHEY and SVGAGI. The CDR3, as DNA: TGTGCCAGCAGTTCCTCGGGTGGCCGCAATCAGCCCCAGCATTTT. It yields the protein CASSSSGGRNQPQHF.

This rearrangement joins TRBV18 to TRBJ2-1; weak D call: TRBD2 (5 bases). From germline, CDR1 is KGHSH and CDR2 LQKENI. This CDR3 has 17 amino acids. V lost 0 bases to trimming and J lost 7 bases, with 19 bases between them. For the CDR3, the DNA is TGTGCCAGCTCACCACCGTCCGGGAACTACTTTATTAATGAGCAGTTCTTC. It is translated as CASSPPSGNYFINEQFF. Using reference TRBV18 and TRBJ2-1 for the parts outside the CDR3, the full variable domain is NAGVMQNPRHLVRRRGQEARLRCSPMKGHSHVYWYRQLPEEGLKFMVYLQKENIIDESGMPKERFSAEFPKEGPSILRIQQVVRGDSAAYFCASSPPSGNYFINEQFFGPGTRLTVL.

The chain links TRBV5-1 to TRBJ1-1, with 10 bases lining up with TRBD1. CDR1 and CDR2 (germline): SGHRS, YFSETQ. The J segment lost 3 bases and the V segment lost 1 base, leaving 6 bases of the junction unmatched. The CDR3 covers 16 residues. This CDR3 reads CASSLTGTGADTEAFF. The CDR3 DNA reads TGCGCCAGCAGCTTGACCGGGACAGGGGCGGACACTGAAGCTTTCTTT.